The 19 T cell receptor beta chains reported below all come from one sample, sequenced in a study of vaccination and CD4 T cells after COVID-19. Treatment denoted: roughly 10-day PBMC culture with coronavirus spike peptide pools or control peptides (ViraFEST assay). Cultured CD4+ T cell DNA was sequenced using the Oncomine TCR Beta short-read assay. TCRdb analysed the PCR reads with MiXCR anew, one entry per CDR3 protein. The data contain 5,000 to 6,000 distinct CDR3 sequences, 25% of them singletons. Antigen specificity for these receptors is unknown. Source: CD4+ T cells from blood, cultured in vitro, taken after SARS-CoV-2 vaccination. These receptor sequences come from a human donor who had recovered from COVID-19.

This clonotype is medium-sized by share. The chain couples TRBV6-5 to TRBJ2-5; D is possibly TRBD2 (6 bases). Germline-derived CDR1 and CDR2 are MNHEY and SVGAGI. The CDR3 is made up of 15 amino acids. Between the trimmed V and J ends, which lost 2 bases and 5 bases, there was a span of 15 bases. The CDR3 DNA sequence: TGTGCCAGCAGTTACGATTCCACCGGGAGCGAGACCCAGTACTTC. Protein sequence: CASSYDSTGSETQYF.

This clonotype was observed a handful of times. The chain uses TRBV7-6 and TRBJ2-6; D not certain. There are 15 residues in the CDR3. Per the germline V gene, CDR1 is SGHVS and CDR2 is FNYEAQ. Trimming cost V 5 bases and J 0 bases, with 8 bases left between them. CDR3 nucleotide sequence: TGTGCCAGCAGCGGGCTAATCTCTGGGGCCAACGTCCTGACTTTC. It yields the protein CASSGLISGANVLTF.

This clonotype is medium-sized (0.01 to 0.1%) in the sample. The V call is TRBV20-1, the J call TRBJ1-5; 12 bases are shared with TRBD1. Germline CDR1 and CDR2: DFQATT and SNEGSKA (reference sequence). CDR3 length: 17 residues. The V and J ends lost 0 bases and 4 bases, in that order; junction bases with no gene match: 7. The CDR3 spells CSARDPGQGAWNQPQHF. The CDR3 region has the DNA TGCAGTGCTAGAGACCCGGGACAGGGGGCTTGGAATCAGCCCCAGCATTTT.

This clonotype is categorized as medium-sized. The chain employs TRBV25-1 and TRBJ1-5; the D is unclear. Deletions cut 6 bases from V and 3 bases from J, with 12 bases between. The germline CDR1 and CDR2 sequences are MGHDK and SYGVNS. The CDR3 contains 14 residues. CDR3: CASSRPGFNQPQHF. The CDR3 region has the DNA TGTGCCAGCAGCAGGCCAGGCTTCAATCAGCCCCAGCATTTT.

This rearrangement joins TRBV28 to TRBJ2-1; 7 bases fit TRBD2. The germline V gene has CDR1 MDHEN and CDR2 SYDVKM. The CDR3 runs to 15 residues. Losses at the gene ends were 2 bases for V and 12 bases for J; bases not matched to a gene: 13. CDR3 in DNA: TGTGCCAGCAGTTTACAGGGAGGGTTATATTTTCGGCAGTTCTTC. This gives the protein CASSLQGGLYFRQFF.

V usage is TRBV6-1 and J usage is TRBJ1-1; D unresolved. Between the trimmed V and J ends, which lost 5 bases and 6 bases, there was a span of 13 bases. The V gene's germline CDR1 is MNHNS and CDR2 SASEGT. The CDR3 consists of 13 residues. This chain's CDR3 is CASSINSPPEAFF. CDR3 DNA sequence: TGTGCCAGCAGTATAAATTCACCCCCTGAAGCTTTCTTT.

V usage is TRBV5-1 and J usage is TRBJ2-5; 8 positions match TRBD2. The CDR3 runs to 15 residues. V lost 0 bases and J lost 2; bases outside the gene matches: 3. Germline lookup yields CDR1 SGHRS and CDR2 YFSETQ. CDR3 sequence reads: CASSLVAGPQETQYF. CDR3 in DNA: TGCGCCAGCAGCTTGGTAGCGGGGCCACAAGAGACCCAGTACTTC.

This clonotype has only a few counts. The chain recombines TRBV7-9 with TRBJ2-7; a weak D match, TRBD1 (6 bases). Germline lookup yields CDR1 SEHNR and CDR2 FQNEAQ (reference sequence). V shed 5 bases and J shed 6 bases, with 20 bases lying between them. The CDR3 runs to 15 residues. The CDR3 DNA reads as TGTGCCAGCAGCCTCATTACTACAGGGCCTCGCGAGCAGTACTTC. Residues: CASSLITTGPREQYF.

This clonotype is deemed medium-sized. The chain combines TRBV7-2 with TRBJ1-6; TRBD1 is a possible D gene (6 bases). V shed 6 bases and J shed 7 bases, with 13 bases lying between them. CDR1 SGHTA and CDR2 FQGNSA come from the germline V gene. The CDR3 covers 14 residues. The CDR3: CASSPGALNSPLHF. CDR3 nucleotide sequence: TGTGCCAGCAGTCCAGGGGCCCTAAATTCACCCCTCCACTTT.

This clonotype was found a few times. CDR3: CASSLVGAGGGTDTQYF. CDR3 DNA: TGTGCCAGCAGCTTAGTGGGGGCGGGAGGAGGCACAGATACGCAGTATTTT. This chain connects TRBV7-2 to TRBJ2-3; 8 nucleotides line up with TRBD2. Germline CDR1 and CDR2: SGHTA and FQGNSA. The V gene end was trimmed by 1 base and the J gene end by 1 base; junction bases not matched to a gene: 7. CDR3 size: 17 residues.

This chain connects TRBV6-4 to TRBJ2-3, with 9 nucleotides matching TRBD1. CDR3 length: 15 amino acids. Looked up from germline, CDR1 is MRHNA and CDR2 is SNTAGT. V lost 6 bases and J lost 2; bases outside the gene matches: 6. CDR3 in amino acids: CASSSRDRDTDTQYF. Written as DNA, the CDR3 is TGTGCCAGCAGCTCCCGGGACAGGGACACAGATACGCAGTATTTT.

There are a few counts of this clonotype. The chain carries TRBV21-1 and TRBJ2-7; no check of the table's D call, TRBD1, against the DNA was made. TRBV21-1 is classified as a pseudogene. The CDR3 is 13 amino acids. DNA for the CDR3: TGTGCCAGCAGCAGCGGACAGGGGCACGAGCAGTACTTC. Its translation: CASSSGQGHEQYF.

The rearrangement links TRBV14 to TRBJ2-7, with D maybe TRBD1 (6 bases). The CDR3 runs to 15 residues. CDR1 is SGHDN, CDR2 FVKESK, per germline. V shed 1 base and J shed 6 bases, with 16 bases lying between them. The CDR3 DNA reads as TGTGCCAGCAGCCAAGTGGGGGCCGAGGGGAGCGAGCAGTACTTC. Translated: CASSQVGAEGSEQYF.

This clonotype was seen a few times. The J gene is TRBJ2-7, the V gene TRBV28, with D perhaps matching TRBD1 (6 bases). The germline V gene has CDR1 MDHEN and CDR2 SYDVKM. The ends were cut back, 4 bases at V and 3 bases at J, with 10 bases in the middle. This CDR3 has 13 amino acids. CDR3 DNA: TGTGCCAGCAGTTCGGGACACCGCTACGAGCAGTACTTC. This gives the protein CASSSGHRYEQYF.

This clonotype was detected only a few times. The J gene is TRBJ2-7, the V gene TRBV27, with TRBD1 as a possible D gene (5 bases). This CDR3 spans 15 amino acids. Germline V lookup: CDR1 MNHEY, CDR2 SMNVEV (reference sequence). V lost 4 bases and J lost 1, with 14 bases in between. For the CDR3, the DNA is TGTGCCAGCAGTTCCGTTCGGACAAAATCCTACGAGCAGTACTTC. Residues: CASSSVRTKSYEQYF.

This clonotype rates as medium-sized. The chain joins TRBV7-9 to TRBJ1-3, with D perhaps TRBD1 (5 bases). Per germline, CDR1 SEHNR and CDR2 FQNEAQ (reference sequence). This CDR3 comprises 15 residues. Trimming left V 2 bases short and J 0 bases short, with 8 bases between. CDR3 bases: TGTGCCAGCAGCTTAACGACAGCCTCTGGAAACACCATATATTTT. Residues: CASSLTTASGNTIYF.

By sample fraction, this clonotype is medium-sized. This sequence joins TRBV28 and TRBJ1-5; possible D gene TRBD1, 6 bases. Germline CDR1 reads MDHEN; CDR2 reads SYDVKM. V lost 6 bases to trimming and J lost 4 bases, with 16 bases between them. There are 15 residues in the CDR3. The CDR3 region is CASRPTGYSNQPQHF. DNA for the CDR3: TGTGCCAGCAGACCGACAGGATACTCTAATCAGCCCCAGCATTTT.

This sequence joins TRBV4-2 and TRBJ2-6; D uncertain. The V gene's germline CDR1 is LGHNA and CDR2 YNFKEQ. The CDR3 is 17 amino acids. V gave up 4 bases and J gave up 0 bases, with 13 bases separating them. CDR3: CASSPVGRYSGANVLTF. CDR3 coding DNA: TGTGCCAGCAGCCCAGTCGGCCGGTACTCTGGGGCCAACGTCCTGACTTTC.

The chain is built from TRBV6-1 and TRBJ2-1; 14 nucleotides agree with TRBD2. The CDR3 runs 16 residues. Germline CDR1 reads MNHNS; CDR2 reads SASEGT. V lost 6 bases to trimming and J lost 6 bases; unmatched junction nucleotides: 7. CDR3 bases: TGTGCCAGCAGGGACGGGACTAGCGGGAGAGGCAATGAGCAGTTCTTC. Its translation is CASRDGTSGRGNEQFF.